The 20 T cell receptor beta chains reported below all come from one sample, sequenced in a study of T cells in localized non-small cell lung cancer. Repertoires were generated with immunoSEQ multiplex PCR, while TCRdb's copy carries only in-frame clones and drops some. The table shows about 74,000 clones, with approximately 84% occurring only once. This specimen was peripheral blood, taken before any cancer treatment. These receptors all come from a female donor older than 55 with stage I lung adenocarcinoma.

This sequence joins TRBV9 and TRBJ2-2; 10 bases line up with TRBD2. CDR3 length equals 15 residues. Germline V CDR1 and CDR2: SGDLS, YYNGEE. V gave up 4 bases and J gave up 5 bases; unmatched junction bases: 5. The chain's CDR3 is CASSPSGRSTGELFF. In DNA form, the CDR3 reads TGTGCCAGCAGCCCTAGCGGGAGAAGTACCGGGGAGCTGTTTTTT.

V and J are TRBV12-5 and TRBJ1-5; 7 nucleotides match TRBD1. V was clipped by 1 base and J by 4 bases; unmatched bases: 10. The CDR3 extends over 17 amino acids. Germline V gene lookup returns CDR1 LGHNT and CDR2 FRNRAP. CDR3 DNA: TGTGCTAGTGGTTTGGACGATCGGGACAGAAGAAATCAGCCCCAGCATTTT. It codes for CASGLDDRDRRNQPQHF.

The chain has TRBV27 and TRBJ2-7, with a possible D match to TRBD1 (6 bases). V was clipped by 2 bases and J by 5 bases, with 13 bases between them. CDR3 size: 14 residues. From germline, CDR1 is MNHEY and CDR2 SMNVEV (reference sequence). The chain's CDR3 is CASSLGTGKNEQYF. The CDR3 nucleotides are TGTGCCAGCAGTTTAGGTACAGGGAAGAACGAGCAGTACTTC.

Comment on this clone: The junction departs from the called germline gene at one end, perhaps through a read error. The chain uses TRBV2 and TRBJ2-1, with TRBD1 matching 8 bases. The CDR3 extends over 13 amino acids. Germline V CDR1 and CDR2: SNHLY, FYNNEI. The CDR3 sequence: CASSPVGEDREIF. CDR3 DNA sequence: TGTGCCAGCAGCCCTGTCGGAGAGGACAGGGAGATCTTC.

The CDR3 DNA reads as TGTGCCAGCAGCGTAGGACAGACTCCCCGATTTCGAAGCGAGCAGTACTTC. This codes for CASSVGQTPRFRSEQYF. J is TRBJ2-7 and V is TRBV9, with D perhaps matching TRBD1 (5 bases). The CDR3 spans 17 residues. V was trimmed by 0 bases and J by 6 bases, leaving 22 bases between them. Looked up from germline, CDR1 is SGDLS and CDR2 is YYNGEE.

The chain combines TRBV5-1 with TRBJ2-3; D is undetermined. This CDR3 comprises 14 residues. With 4 bases removed from V and 1 base from J, the gap between germline ends came to 10 bases. Germline CDR1 SGHRS, CDR2 YFSETQ. CDR3 protein: CASSSLDRTDTQYF. For the CDR3, the DNA is TGCGCCAGCAGCAGCCTAGACCGCACAGATACGCAGTATTTT.

V and J are TRBV7-3 and TRBJ1-1; D remains ambiguous. The V gene lost 5 bases and the J gene lost 1 base, with 8 bases spanning the gap. This CDR3 comprises 13 residues. CDR1 SGHTA and CDR2 FQGTGA come from the germline V gene. For the CDR3, the DNA is TGTGCCAGCAGCCCCGGCAAGAACACTGAAGCTTTCTTT. Translating gives CASSPGKNTEAFF.

The genes are TRBV28 and TRBJ1-2, with TRBD1 matching over 7 bases. Germline V gene lookup returns CDR1 MDHEN and CDR2 SYDVKM. The CDR3 extends over 12 amino acids. The junction had 4 bases not matched to a gene; V was cut back by 5 bases and J by 7 bases. As DNA, the CDR3 is TGTGCCAGCAGTACCAACAGGGGTGGCTACACCTTC. Amino acid sequence: CASSTNRGGYTF.

V usage is TRBV2 and J usage is TRBJ2-2; D is perhaps TRBD1 (5 bases). Germline V gene data show CDR1 as SNHLY and CDR2 as FYNNEI. Trimming took 4 bases from V and 8 from J, leaving 11 bases between them. There are 13 residues in the CDR3. CDR3 nucleotide sequence: TGTGCCAGCAGTGTTGTCCAGGGAGGGGAGCTGTTTTTT. It translates to CASSVVQGGELFF.

There are a few counts of this clone. V is TRBV7-9 and J is TRBJ1-2; the D gene is possibly TRBD1 (6 bases). CDR3 size: 13 residues. CDR1 is SEHNR, CDR2 FQNEAQ, per germline (reference sequence). Trimming took 5 bases from V and 4 from J, leaving 11 bases between them. The CDR3 DNA reads TGTGCCAGCAGCCGGGGGCAGAGCTATGGCTACACCTTC. Amino acid sequence: CASSRGQSYGYTF.

This clone occurred a few times. The V and J genes are TRBV11-3 and TRBJ1-1; 8 bases fit TRBD1. With 4 bases clipped from V and 1 base from J, the junction kept 2 bases outside the gene matches. The length of the CDR3 is 14 residues. Germline V gives CDR1 SGHNT, CDR2 YENEEA. The chain's CDR3 is CASSWGTGNTEAFF. DNA of the CDR3: TGTGCCAGCAGCTGGGGGACAGGGAACACTGAAGCTTTCTTT. Using reference TRBV11-3 and TRBJ1-1 for the parts outside the CDR3, the full variable domain is EAGVVQSPRYKIIEKKQPVAFWCNPISGHNTLYWYLQNLGQGPELLIRYENEEAVDDSQLPKDRFSAERLKGVDSTLKIQPAELGDSAVYLCASSWGTGNTEAFFGQGTRLTVV.

CDR3 in amino acids: CASSVAAVDTEAFF. The CDR3, as DNA: TGTGCCAGCAGCGTAGCCGCTGTTGACACTGAAGCTTTCTTT. The chain joins TRBV9 to TRBJ1-1; unclear D gene. The germline V gene encodes CDR1 SGDLS and CDR2 YYNGEE. Trimming stripped 0 bases from V and 3 bases from J, with 9 bases between. This CDR3 contains 14 residues.

The V gene is TRBV6-4, the J gene TRBJ1-1; 7 positions agree with TRBD1. The CDR3 spans 13 residues. Germline V gene sequence: CDR1 MRHNA, CDR2 SNTAGT. Unmatched junction bases numbered 8, after V lost 6 bases and J lost 7 bases. CDR3 residues: CASSRETGDEAFF. CDR3 in DNA: TGTGCCAGCAGCCGGGAAACAGGGGATGAAGCTTTCTTT.

The chain has TRBV2 and TRBJ1-5; 8 nucleotides agree with TRBD1. V trimming: 4 bases; J trimming: 4 bases; junction bases outside the gene matches: 9. Germline CDR1 SNHLY, CDR2 FYNNEI. The CDR3 runs 16 residues. Here the CDR3 reads CASSGPLTGENQPQHF. CDR3 nucleotide sequence: TGTGCCAGCAGTGGACCCCTGACAGGGGAGAATCAGCCCCAGCATTTT.

This clone was counted a few times. The chain recombines TRBV6-5 with TRBJ1-5; no definite D call. Germline CDR1 is MNHEY and CDR2 is SVGAGI. This CDR3 contains 13 residues. V was cut by 2 bases and J by 4 bases, with 6 bases left in between. CDR3 loop: CASSYGPNQPQHF. The DNA for the CDR3 is TGTGCCAGCAGTTACGGTCCAAATCAGCCCCAGCATTTT.

The J gene is TRBJ1-1, the V gene TRBV6-4, with D unclear. Germline V gene data show CDR1 as MRHNA and CDR2 as SNTAGT. V lost 5 bases, J lost 6 bases, and 19 bases lay in between. The CDR3 has 15 residues. The chain's CDR3 is CASSPPLTPAAEAFF. The CDR3 nucleotides read TGTGCCAGCAGTCCTCCACTGACCCCGGCAGCTGAAGCTTTCTTT.

The V call is TRBV29-1, the J call TRBJ2-5, with D perhaps TRBD1 or TRBD2 (5 bases each). The germline CDR1 and CDR2 sequences are SQVTM and ANQGSEA. Trimming cost V 6 bases and J 5 bases, with 19 bases left between them. The CDR3 covers 14 residues. CDR3: CSVEGLDNGETQYF. For the CDR3, the DNA is TGCAGCGTCGAGGGCTTGGACAATGGGGAGACCCAGTACTTC.

This chain joins TRBV6-1 and TRBJ2-5; 7 bases are shared with TRBD1. Per the germline V gene, CDR1 is MNHNS and CDR2 is SASEGT. CDR3 length: 14 residues. V gave up 1 base and J gave up 1 base; unmatched junction bases: 0. The chain's CDR3 is CASSEDRGQETQYF. CDR3 coding DNA: TGTGCCAGCAGTGAAGACAGGGGCCAAGAGACCCAGTACTTC.

The sample holds one count of this clone. This sequence joins TRBV19 and TRBJ2-1, with 10 nucleotides matching TRBD2. With 6 bases clipped from V and 0 bases from J, the junction kept 5 bases outside the gene matches. Germline V gene sequence: CDR1 LNHDA, CDR2 SQIVND (reference sequence). The CDR3 has 16 residues. As DNA, the CDR3 is TGTGCCAGTAGCCTCTCTAGCGGGGGCTCCTACAATGAGCAGTTCTTC. It translates to CASSLSSGGSYNEQFF.

The chain has TRBV7-9 and TRBJ1-1; perhaps TRBD1 as D (6 bases). The CDR3 is 14 amino acids. V was cut by 3 bases and J by 5 bases, with 13 bases left in between. From germline, CDR1 is SEHNR and CDR2 FQNEAQ (reference sequence). The CDR3 spells CASSFTQGRTEAFF. The CDR3 DNA reads TGTGCCAGCAGCTTTACGCAGGGGAGGACTGAAGCTTTCTTT. The full variable domain, rest sourced from reference TRBV7-9 and TRBJ1-1, is DTGVSQNPRHKITKRGQNVTFRCDPISEHNRLYWYRQTLGQGPEFLTYFQNEAQLEKSRLLSDRFSAERPKGSFSTLEIQRTEQGDSAMYLCASSFTQGRTEAFFGQGTRLTVV.